One and the same sample provided the 17 T cell receptor beta chains below, sequenced in a study of T-cell reconstitution after alpha-beta-depleted transplantation in children. Findings of the study overall: One year post-transplant, T-cell counts and diversity were largely derived from T cells produced anew.

No antigen is known for these receptors. Unique molecular identifiers featured in how the TCRbeta library was prepared. TCRdb recomputed calls from the PCR reads with MiXCR, one row per CDR3 protein. Among about 300,000 distinct CDR3 sequences listed, roughly 7.8% were seen once. The input for sequencing was peripheral blood, taken 360 days after TCRalphabeta/CD19-depleted stem cell transplant. Source of these receptors: a female patient aged 2 to 10 who had a stem cell transplant for Fanconi anemia, so the T cells may come from the graft donor.

This clonotype was seen many times. This chain uses TRBV7-3 with TRBJ2-1; a weak D match, TRBD1 (6 bases). Per the germline V gene, CDR1 is SGHTA and CDR2 is FQGTGA. V was shortened by 5 bases and J by 2 bases, with 10 bases between the two germline ends. The CDR3 extends over 14 amino acids. Here the CDR3 DNA reads TGTGCCAGCAGCCGGACAGCTACCTACAATGAGCAGTTCTTC. Encoded protein: CASSRTATYNEQFF.

Only a few counts were recorded for this clonotype. The gene calls are TRBV15 and TRBJ2-5; D possibly corresponds to TRBD2 (6 bases). Trimming left V 5 bases short and J 7 bases short, with 23 bases between. CDR1 LNHNV and CDR2 YYDKDF come from the germline V gene (reference sequence). The length of the CDR3 is 16 residues. The CDR3 sequence: CATSPSFGSLTGTQYF. CDR3 DNA: TGTGCCACCAGCCCTTCATTCGGGAGCTTAACGGGGACCCAGTACTTC. Based on the CDR3 plus reference TRBV15 and TRBJ2-5, the full variable domain is DAMVIQNPRYQVTQFGKPVTLSCSQTLNHNVMYWYQQKSSQAPKLLFHYYDKDFNNEADTPDNFQSRRPNTSFCFLDIRSPGLGDTAMYLCATSPSFGSLTGTQYFGPGTRLLVL.

Ten or more counts support this clonotype. The chain links TRBV24-1 to TRBJ2-3; a possible D gene is TRBD1 (6 bases). Germline V CDR1 and CDR2: KGHDR, SFDVKD. This CDR3 spans 16 amino acids. V was cut by 3 bases and J by 6 bases, with 18 bases left in between. In nucleotides, the CDR3 is TGTGCCACCAGTGATCCGTCGGACAGTCCGCGGGATACGCAGTATTTT. Residues: CATSDPSDSPRDTQYF.

A few counts support this clonotype. This chain links TRBV7-3 with TRBJ2-5; D is ambiguous. Germline CDR1 is SGHTA and CDR2 is FQGTGA. Trimming pared 5 bases from V and 7 bases from J, leaving 17 bases between. This CDR3 is built from 14 residues. In DNA, the CDR3 is TGTGCCAGCAGCCCCCGAGCAGATTTCGGGACCCAGTACTTC. It encodes CASSPRADFGTQYF.

V usage is TRBV28 and J usage is TRBJ1-2; 7 bases line up with TRBD1. Germline V gives CDR1 MDHEN, CDR2 SYDVKM. The CDR3 has 14 amino acids. The J segment lost 2 bases and the V segment lost 2 bases, leaving 2 bases of the junction unmatched. The CDR3 nucleotides read TGTGCCAGCAGTTTAACAGGGGTCAACTATGGCTACACCTTC. Protein product: CASSLTGVNYGYTF.

Many counts were recorded for this clonotype. CDR3 in amino acids: CASSFSGGNQPQHF. As DNA, the CDR3 is TGTGCCAGCAGTTTTTCGGGTGGCAATCAGCCCCAGCATTTT. This chain uses TRBV12-3 or TRBV12-4 with TRBJ1-5; D is unclear. The CDR3 runs to 14 residues. Trimming removed 3 bases from V and 2 bases from J, with 8 bases in between.

This clonotype was seen ten or more times. This chain joins TRBV7-9 and TRBJ1-1, with D perhaps TRBD1 (5 bases). Trimming took 6 bases from V and 3 from J, leaving 14 bases between them. The length of the CDR3 is 14 residues. CDR1 and CDR2 (germline): SEHNR, FQNEAQ (reference sequence). DNA for the CDR3: TGTGCCAGCAGTAAAGAGGGGCTTCACACTGAAGCTTTCTTT. It specifies CASSKEGLHTEAFF.

The table lists this clonotype with many counts. The chain couples TRBV5-1 to TRBJ2-3, with TRBD1 matching over 10 bases. CDR3 length: 15 amino acids. Germline CDR1 and CDR2: SGHRS and YFSETQ. With V trimmed by 4 bases and J by 4 bases, 6 bases remained unmatched. The chain's CDR3 is CASSPRTGGSDTQYF. The CDR3 nucleotides read TGCGCCAGCAGCCCAAGGACAGGGGGGTCAGATACGCAGTATTTT.

The sample holds many counts of this clonotype. This chain uses TRBV5-6 with TRBJ2-3; no reliable D call. Germline lookup yields CDR1 SGHDT and CDR2 YYEEEE. The V end lost 4 bases, the J end lost 6 bases, and 21 bases lay between the germline ends. This CDR3 spans 16 amino acids. The CDR3 spells CASSLGRAPLGDTQYF. CDR3 nucleotide sequence: TGTGCCAGCAGCCTTGGCCGGGCCCCCCTAGGGGATACGCAGTATTTT.

The chain joins TRBV20-1 to TRBJ1-2, with TRBD1 identical over 8 bases. CDR3 length: 12 residues. V gave up 2 bases and J gave up 12 bases; unmatched junction bases: 8. The germline gives CDR1 DFQATT, CDR2 SNEGSKA (reference sequence). The CDR3 DNA reads TGCAGTGCTAGATATCGACAGGGGACGGACACCTTC. Amino acid sequence: CSARYRQGTDTF.

This clonotype has only a few counts. V usage is TRBV6-1 and J usage is TRBJ2-6; D is ambiguous. CDR1 and CDR2 (germline): MNHNS, SASEGT. V was cut by 6 bases and J by 0 bases, with 15 bases left in between. The CDR3 spans 17 residues. Here the CDR3 reads CASSPTFAVSGANVLTF. DNA of the CDR3: TGTGCCAGCAGCCCTACCTTTGCAGTCTCTGGGGCCAACGTCCTGACTTTC.

This clonotype turned up a few times. This chain joins TRBV7-2 and TRBJ2-1; 10 bases agree with TRBD2. This CDR3 region has 18 residues. V shed 5 bases and J 0 bases; nucleotides not matched to a gene: 10. The germline gives CDR1 SGHTA, CDR2 FQGNSA. The CDR3 spells CASSILPAGGGSYNEQFF. As DNA, the CDR3 is TGTGCCAGCAGCATCCTCCCAGCGGGGGGGGGCTCCTACAATGAGCAGTTCTTC.

This clonotype has at least ten counts. The gene calls are TRBV5-1 and TRBJ2-2; TRBD2 aligns across 7 bases. This CDR3 has 15 residues. Trimming cost V 4 bases and J 5 bases; bases outside gene matches: 8. Germline V gene sequence: CDR1 SGHRS, CDR2 YFSETQ. The CDR3 DNA sequence: TGCGCCAGCAGCACGCGGTCTAGCGGAACCGGGGAGCTGTTTTTT. It yields the protein CASSTRSSGTGELFF.

This clonotype came up many times. The chain uses TRBV11-2 and TRBJ2-7; the match to TRBD1 covers 9 bases. Germline lookup yields CDR1 SGHAT and CDR2 FQNNGV. This CDR3 comprises 15 residues. The V segment lost 3 bases and the J segment 3 bases; nucleotides outside the gene matches: 6. This CDR3 reads CASSFIGDRVYEQYF. In DNA form, the CDR3 reads TGTGCCAGCAGCTTCATCGGGGACAGGGTCTACGAGCAGTACTTC.

This rearrangement joins TRBV12-5 to TRBJ1-2; 7 bases align to TRBD1. Germline CDR1 is LGHNT and CDR2 is FRNRAP. The CDR3 is made up of 13 amino acids. V trimming: 6 bases; J trimming: 3 bases; junction bases outside the gene matches: 4. CDR3 residues: CASGPQGDYGYTF. The CDR3 nucleotides are TGTGCTAGTGGCCCCCAGGGGGACTATGGCTACACCTTC.

This clonotype was counted at least ten times. The V and J genes are TRBV6-5 and TRBJ1-3; D remains ambiguous. Germline V gives CDR1 MNHEY, CDR2 SVGAGI. This CDR3 region has 15 residues. V lost 0 bases to trimming and J lost 1 base, with 7 bases between them. CDR3 loop: CASSYSSGSGNTIYF. In DNA form, the CDR3 reads TGTGCCAGCAGTTACTCGAGTGGTTCTGGAAACACCATATATTTT.

This clonotype was detected ten times or more. The rearrangement uses TRBV12-3 or TRBV12-4 and TRBJ2-1; 9 positions match TRBD1. V trimming: 6 bases; J trimming: 7 bases; junction bases outside the gene matches: 10. CDR3 length: 15 residues. The CDR3 DNA reads TGTGCCAGCAGGCACCGGGACAGGGATTTAAATGAGCAGTTCTTC. It is translated as CASRHRDRDLNEQFF.